The 9 T cell receptor beta chains reported below all come from one sample, sequenced in a study of shared clonotypes between healthy human individuals. This table comes from immunoSEQ multiplex PCR, and its TCRdb copy is limited to in-frame clones, with some not included. The sample carries roughly 700,000 clones, about 92% recorded once. Sequenced material: memory CD8+ T cells from PBMCs. The subset denotes: CD45RO+ cells pooled with CCR7-negative TemRA cells. All receptors come from a man younger than 30 in good health. Some clones in this sample may be carry-over from other donors' samples.

This clone was seen just once. The rearrangement joins TRBV7-8 to TRBJ2-7, with D perhaps TRBD1 (6 bases). The CDR3 runs to 15 residues. Germline-derived CDR1 and CDR2 are SGHVS and FQNEAQ. V lost 1 base and J lost 2, with 12 bases in between. The CDR3 nucleotides are TGTGCCAGCAGCTTAGTCGGGCCAGGGGCCTACGAGCAGTACTTC. Translating gives CASSLVGPGAYEQYF.

The V call is TRBV5-1, the J call TRBJ2-1; 7 bases agree with TRBD2. Germline V lookup: CDR1 SGHRS, CDR2 YFSETQ. The CDR3 sequence is 13 residues long. The trim removed 6 bases at V and 3 bases at J, leaving 3 bases unmatched. In DNA, the CDR3 is TGCGCCAGCATGGGGACTAACTACAATGAGCAGTTCTTC. Translating gives CASMGTNYNEQFF.

This chain uses TRBV7-9 with TRBJ2-5, with TRBD1 matching 7 bases. CDR3 size: 16 residues. Trimming at V came to 1 base and at J to 5 bases, leaving 10 bases not matched to a gene. Germline CDR1 SEHNR, CDR2 FQNEAQ (reference sequence). CDR3 region: CASSLGGRGKGETQYF. Written as DNA, the CDR3 is TGTGCCAGCAGCTTAGGCGGCAGGGGGAAGGGTGAGACCCAGTACTTC.

Comments on this clone: The junction differs from germline at one of its ends, possibly a read error. The V and J genes are TRBV15 and TRBJ1-2; 8 nucleotides line up with TRBD1. The CDR3 loop spans 14 amino acids. The germline V gene encodes CDR1 LNHNV and CDR2 YYDKDF (reference sequence). The CDR3 nucleotides read TGTGCCACCAGCCGAGACAGGGGCCCCTATAGCTACACCTTC. Translated, it gives CATSRDRGPYSYTF.

This clone was seen only a few times. The chain links TRBV11-2 to TRBJ1-5; tentative D call: TRBD1 (5 bases). Looked up from germline, CDR1 is SGHAT and CDR2 is FQNNGV. V lost 3 bases and J lost 0, with 9 bases in between. The CDR3 is 15 residues long. CDR3 DNA: TGTGCCAGCAGCTTCCAGGGTTATAGCAATCAGCCCCAGCATTTT. Encoded protein: CASSFQGYSNQPQHF.

Points on this clone: This clone may be a read error of a much larger clone one base away. The chain couples TRBV6-6 to TRBJ2-7; D unclear. Germline CDR1 reads MNHNY; CDR2 reads SVGAGI (reference sequence). Trimming took 4 bases from V and 0 from J, leaving 1 base between them. The CDR3 sequence is 11 residues long. CDR3: CASSFSYEQYF. CDR3 DNA: TGTGCCAGCAGTTTCTCCTACGAGCAGTACTTC.

The chain links TRBV5-4 to TRBJ1-2, with TRBD1 matching 7 bases. The CDR3 loop spans 15 amino acids. CDR1 SGHNT and CDR2 YYREEE come from the germline V gene (reference sequence). V trimming: 0 bases; J trimming: 5 bases; junction bases outside the gene matches: 7. CDR3 DNA sequence: TGTGCCAGCAGCTTGGGGTTGGAGGGGGCTTATGGCTACACCTTC. Amino acid sequence: CASSLGLEGAYGYTF.

J is TRBJ2-5 and V is TRBV6-5; 7 nucleotides line up with TRBD2. This CDR3 region has 14 residues. The germline CDR1 and CDR2 sequences are MNHEY and SVGAGI. J lost 5 bases, V lost 5 bases, and 8 bases had no gene match. The CDR3 region is CASSRTSVRETQYF. CDR3 in DNA: TGTGCCAGCAGTCGCACTAGCGTCCGGGAGACCCAGTACTTC.

The genes are TRBV13 and TRBJ1-2, with D unresolved. The ends were cut back, 6 bases at V and 0 bases at J, with 8 bases in the middle. The CDR3 runs to 13 residues. CDR1 is PRHDT, CDR2 FYEKMQ, per germline (reference sequence). CDR3 amino acids: CASSLRSNYGYTF. CDR3 nucleotide sequence: TGTGCCAGCAGTCTCAGGTCTAACTATGGCTACACCTTC.